Listed here is a single TCR beta chain. These data come from a study of blood T cell dynamics during melanoma immunotherapy. This CDR3 spans 16 amino acids. CDR1 MDHEN and CDR2 SYDVKM come from the germline V gene. The ends lost 5 bases at V and 4 bases at J; junction bases unmatched: 11. Indicated time point: pre-treatment baseline. Patients had no prior systemic cancer treatment, immunosuppressants or other active cancers. Some clones are missing from TCRdb's copy, which holds only in-frame ones; the method was immunoSEQ multiplex PCR. The sample has roughly 13,000 clones; about 91% are singletons. The sequence came from a human donor with melanoma. The V gene is TRBV28, the J gene TRBJ2-3; 8 nucleotides align to TRBD2. The material sequenced was effector memory CD8+ T cells from blood, taken from a patient treated with checkpoint blockade. CDR3 in amino acids: CASSPLEGRGADTQYF. CDR3 coding DNA: TGTGCCAGCAGTCCCCTAGAGGGGCGGGGGGCAGATACGCAGTATTTT.